This TCR beta chain was identified in a study of T cell changes during pregnancy in multiple sclerosis. The CDR3 contains 14 residues. Germline CDR1 is SNHLY and CDR2 is FYNNEI. Trimming pared 0 bases from V and 8 bases from J, leaving 13 bases between. A few counts support this clone. Some clones are missing from TCRdb's copy, which holds only in-frame ones; the method was immunoSEQ multiplex PCR. The sample consists of approximately 73,000 clones, around nine tenths of them appearing once. This chain joins TRBV2 and TRBJ1-2; D is possibly TRBD1 (5 bases). Sequences were derived from CD4+ T cells from peripheral blood mononuclear cells, sampled before pregnancy. This sequence was found in a female donor with multiple sclerosis, enrolled in a pregnancy study. CDR3 region: CASSEARGAAGYTF. CDR3 nucleotide sequence: TGTGCCAGCAGTGAAGCGCGCGGGGCGGCCGGCTACACCTTC.